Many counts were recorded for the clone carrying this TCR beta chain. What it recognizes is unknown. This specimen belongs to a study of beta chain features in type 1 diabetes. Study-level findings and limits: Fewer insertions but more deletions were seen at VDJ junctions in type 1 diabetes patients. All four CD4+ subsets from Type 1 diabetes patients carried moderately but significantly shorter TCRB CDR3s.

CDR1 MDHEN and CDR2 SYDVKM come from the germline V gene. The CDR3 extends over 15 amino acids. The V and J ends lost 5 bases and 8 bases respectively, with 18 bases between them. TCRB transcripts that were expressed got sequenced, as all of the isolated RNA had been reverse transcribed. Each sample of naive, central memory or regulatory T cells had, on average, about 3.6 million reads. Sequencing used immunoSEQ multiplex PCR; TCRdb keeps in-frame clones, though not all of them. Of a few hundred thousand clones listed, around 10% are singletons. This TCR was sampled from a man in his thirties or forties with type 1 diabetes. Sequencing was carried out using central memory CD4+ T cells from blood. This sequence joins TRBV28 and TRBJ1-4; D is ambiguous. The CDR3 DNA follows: TGTGCCAGCAGTCCACAGACGGGCGGGTACGAAAAACTGTTTTTT. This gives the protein CASSPQTGGYEKLFF.